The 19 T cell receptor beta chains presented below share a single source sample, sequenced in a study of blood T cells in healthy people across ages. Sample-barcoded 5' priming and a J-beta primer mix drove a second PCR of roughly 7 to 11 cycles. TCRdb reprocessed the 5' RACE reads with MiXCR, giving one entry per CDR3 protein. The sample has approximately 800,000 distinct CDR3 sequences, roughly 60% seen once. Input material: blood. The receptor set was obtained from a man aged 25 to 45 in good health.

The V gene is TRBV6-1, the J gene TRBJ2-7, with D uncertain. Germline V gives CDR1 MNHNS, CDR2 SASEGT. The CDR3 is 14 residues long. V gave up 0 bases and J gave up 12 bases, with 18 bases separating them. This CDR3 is CASSEALRSWGWYF. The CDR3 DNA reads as TGTGCCAGCAGTGAAGCGCTTCGAAGCTGGGGATGGTACTTC.

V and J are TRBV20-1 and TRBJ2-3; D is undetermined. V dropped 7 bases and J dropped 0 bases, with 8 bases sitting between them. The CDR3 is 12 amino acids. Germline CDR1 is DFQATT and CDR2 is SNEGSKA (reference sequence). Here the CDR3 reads CSGRPSTDTQYF. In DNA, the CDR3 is TGCAGTGGCAGGCCTAGCACAGATACGCAGTATTTT.

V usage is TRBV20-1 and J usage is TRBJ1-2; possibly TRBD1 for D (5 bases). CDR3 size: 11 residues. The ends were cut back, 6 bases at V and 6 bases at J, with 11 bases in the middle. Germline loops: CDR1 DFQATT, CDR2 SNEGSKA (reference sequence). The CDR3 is CSAPRGNGYTF. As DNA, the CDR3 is TGCAGTGCCCCCCGGGGGAATGGCTACACCTTC.

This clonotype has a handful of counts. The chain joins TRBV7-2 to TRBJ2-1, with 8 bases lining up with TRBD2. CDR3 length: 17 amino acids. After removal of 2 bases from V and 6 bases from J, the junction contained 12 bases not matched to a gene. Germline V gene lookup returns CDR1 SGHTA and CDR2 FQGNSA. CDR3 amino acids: CASSLSPATSVGNEQFF. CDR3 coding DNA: TGTGCCAGCAGCTTAAGTCCAGCGACTAGCGTAGGCAATGAGCAGTTCTTC.

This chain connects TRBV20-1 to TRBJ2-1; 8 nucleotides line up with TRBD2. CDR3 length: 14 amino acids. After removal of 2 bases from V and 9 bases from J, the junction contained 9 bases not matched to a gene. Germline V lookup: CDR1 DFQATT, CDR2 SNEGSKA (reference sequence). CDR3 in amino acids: CSARRSGGASEQFF. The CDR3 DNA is TGCAGTGCTAGAAGGTCGGGGGGGGCGAGTGAGCAGTTCTTC.

This CDR3 reads CASSDNTRVGQPQHF. DNA for the CDR3: TGTGCCAGCAGTGACAACACAAGGGTAGGACAGCCCCAGCATTTT. This chain links TRBV25-1 with TRBJ1-5; unclear D gene. The CDR3 covers 15 residues. Trimming took off 3 bases at V and 7 bases at J, with 16 bases between the two ends. The germline V gene encodes CDR1 MGHDK and CDR2 SYGVNS.

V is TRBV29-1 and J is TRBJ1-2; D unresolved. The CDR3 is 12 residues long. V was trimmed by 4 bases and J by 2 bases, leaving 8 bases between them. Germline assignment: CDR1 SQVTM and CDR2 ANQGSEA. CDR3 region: CSVVGQNYGYTF. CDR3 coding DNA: TGCAGCGTTGTTGGGCAGAACTATGGCTACACCTTC.

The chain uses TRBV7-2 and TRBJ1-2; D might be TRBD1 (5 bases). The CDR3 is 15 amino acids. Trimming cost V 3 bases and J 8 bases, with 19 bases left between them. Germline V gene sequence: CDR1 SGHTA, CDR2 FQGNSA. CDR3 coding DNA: TGTGCCAGCAGCTTTACGACCACTACGGGGGGAGGCTACACCTTC. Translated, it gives CASSFTTTTGGGYTF.

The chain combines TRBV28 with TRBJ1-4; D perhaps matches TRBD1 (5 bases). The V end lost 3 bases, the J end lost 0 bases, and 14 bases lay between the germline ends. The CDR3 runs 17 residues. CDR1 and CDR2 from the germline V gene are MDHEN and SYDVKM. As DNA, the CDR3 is TGTGCCAGCAGTTTTATGGGGGACGGGGCAACTAATGAAAAACTGTTTTTT. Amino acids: CASSFMGDGATNEKLFF.

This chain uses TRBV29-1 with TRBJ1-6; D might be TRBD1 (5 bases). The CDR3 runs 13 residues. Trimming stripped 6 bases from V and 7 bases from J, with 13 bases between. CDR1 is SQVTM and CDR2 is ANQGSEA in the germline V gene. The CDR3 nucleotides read TGCAGCGTCCTCGTGGGGGGAAATTCACCCCTCCACTTT. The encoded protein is CSVLVGGNSPLHF.

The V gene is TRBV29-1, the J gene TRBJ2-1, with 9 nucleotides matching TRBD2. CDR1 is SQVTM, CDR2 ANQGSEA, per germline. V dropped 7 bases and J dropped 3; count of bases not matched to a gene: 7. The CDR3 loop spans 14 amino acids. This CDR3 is CSDYGLAHYNEQFF. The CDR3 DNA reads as TGCAGCGATTACGGACTAGCGCACTACAATGAGCAGTTCTTC.

CDR3 nucleotide sequence: TGCGCCAGCAGTGCGGGTGTGTATAGCGGGTCCAGCTCCTACAATGAGCAGTTCTTC. Amino acid sequence: CASSAGVYSGSSSYNEQFF. The chain is built from TRBV10-1 and TRBJ2-1; 7 nucleotides match TRBD2. V lost 4 bases, J lost 0 bases, and 15 bases stayed unmatched. Germline CDR1 is WNHNN and CDR2 is SYGVQD (reference sequence). This CDR3 has 19 residues.

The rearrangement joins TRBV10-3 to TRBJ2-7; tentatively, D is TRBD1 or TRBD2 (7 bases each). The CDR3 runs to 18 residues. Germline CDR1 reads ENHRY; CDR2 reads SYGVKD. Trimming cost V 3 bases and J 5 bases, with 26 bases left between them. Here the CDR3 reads CAISDAVWGAQGGNEQYF. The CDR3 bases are TGTGCCATCAGTGACGCTGTTTGGGGGGCGCAGGGGGGGAACGAGCAGTACTTC.

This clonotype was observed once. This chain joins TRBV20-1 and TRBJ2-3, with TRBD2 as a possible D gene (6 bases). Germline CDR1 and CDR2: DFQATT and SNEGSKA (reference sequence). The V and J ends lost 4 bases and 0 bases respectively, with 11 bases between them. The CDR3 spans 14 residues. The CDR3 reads CSATIAASTDTQYF. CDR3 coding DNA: TGCAGTGCTACGATAGCGGCTAGCACAGATACGCAGTATTTT.

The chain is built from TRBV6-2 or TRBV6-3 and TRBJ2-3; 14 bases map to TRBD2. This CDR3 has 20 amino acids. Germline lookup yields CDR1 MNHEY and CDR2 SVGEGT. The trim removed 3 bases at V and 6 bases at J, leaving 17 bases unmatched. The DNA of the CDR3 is TGTGCCAGCAGTTATTACCAGGGACTAGCGGGAGTATTGAGTGTGGATACGCAGTATTTT. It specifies CASSYYQGLAGVLSVDTQYF.

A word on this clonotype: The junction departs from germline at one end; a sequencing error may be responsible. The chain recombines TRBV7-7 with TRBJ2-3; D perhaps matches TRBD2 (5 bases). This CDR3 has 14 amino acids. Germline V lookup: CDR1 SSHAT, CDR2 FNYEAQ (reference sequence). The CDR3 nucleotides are TGTGCTAGCAGTCCTATGAGGGCTGCAGATACGCAGTATTTT. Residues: CASSPMRAADTQYF.

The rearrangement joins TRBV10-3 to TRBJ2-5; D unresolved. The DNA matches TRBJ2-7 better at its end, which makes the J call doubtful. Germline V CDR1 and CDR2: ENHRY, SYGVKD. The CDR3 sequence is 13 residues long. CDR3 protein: CAISESNFYEQYF. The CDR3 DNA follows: TGTGCCATCAGTGAGTCGAACTTCTACGAGCAGTACTTC.

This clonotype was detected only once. The CDR3 region is CSARPFDRVREDEQYF. The DNA of the CDR3 is TGCAGTGCCCGACCCTTCGACAGGGTAAGAGAGGACGAGCAGTACTTC. The rearrangement joins TRBV20-1 to TRBJ2-7; TRBD1 agrees at 7 bases. Germline CDR1 is DFQATT and CDR2 is SNEGSKA (reference sequence). The CDR3 contains 16 residues. V shed 6 bases, J shed 5 bases, and the junction held 19 bases outside the gene matches.

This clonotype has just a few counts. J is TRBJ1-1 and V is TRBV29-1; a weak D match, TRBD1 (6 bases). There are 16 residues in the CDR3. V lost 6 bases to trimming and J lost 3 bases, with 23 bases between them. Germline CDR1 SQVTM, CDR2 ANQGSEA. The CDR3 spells CSVERGGGGGDTEAFF. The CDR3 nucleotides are TGCAGCGTCGAGAGGGGGGGAGGCGGCGGGGACACTGAAGCTTTCTTT. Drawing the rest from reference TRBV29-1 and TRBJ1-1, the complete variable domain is SAVISQKPSRDICQRGTSLTIQCQVDSQVTMMFWYRQQPGQSLTLIATANQGSEATYESGFVIDKFPISRPNLTFSTLTVSNMSPEDSSIYLCSVERGGGGGDTEAFFGQGTRLTVV.